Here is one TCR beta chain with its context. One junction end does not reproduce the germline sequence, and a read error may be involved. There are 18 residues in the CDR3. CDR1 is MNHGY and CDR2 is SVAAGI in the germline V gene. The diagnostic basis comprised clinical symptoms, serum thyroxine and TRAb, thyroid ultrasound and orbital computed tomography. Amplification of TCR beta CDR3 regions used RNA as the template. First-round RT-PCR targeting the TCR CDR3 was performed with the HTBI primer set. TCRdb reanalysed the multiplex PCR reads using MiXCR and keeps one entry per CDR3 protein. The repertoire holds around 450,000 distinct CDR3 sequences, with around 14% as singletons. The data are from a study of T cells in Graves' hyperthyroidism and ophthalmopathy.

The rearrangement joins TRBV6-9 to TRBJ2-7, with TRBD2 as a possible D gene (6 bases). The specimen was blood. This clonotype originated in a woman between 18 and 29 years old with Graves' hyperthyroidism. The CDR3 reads CASSESMGPGDSGYEQYF. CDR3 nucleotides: TGCGCCAGCAGTGAGTCGATGGGGCCGGGAGATTCGGGCTACGAGCAGTACTTC.